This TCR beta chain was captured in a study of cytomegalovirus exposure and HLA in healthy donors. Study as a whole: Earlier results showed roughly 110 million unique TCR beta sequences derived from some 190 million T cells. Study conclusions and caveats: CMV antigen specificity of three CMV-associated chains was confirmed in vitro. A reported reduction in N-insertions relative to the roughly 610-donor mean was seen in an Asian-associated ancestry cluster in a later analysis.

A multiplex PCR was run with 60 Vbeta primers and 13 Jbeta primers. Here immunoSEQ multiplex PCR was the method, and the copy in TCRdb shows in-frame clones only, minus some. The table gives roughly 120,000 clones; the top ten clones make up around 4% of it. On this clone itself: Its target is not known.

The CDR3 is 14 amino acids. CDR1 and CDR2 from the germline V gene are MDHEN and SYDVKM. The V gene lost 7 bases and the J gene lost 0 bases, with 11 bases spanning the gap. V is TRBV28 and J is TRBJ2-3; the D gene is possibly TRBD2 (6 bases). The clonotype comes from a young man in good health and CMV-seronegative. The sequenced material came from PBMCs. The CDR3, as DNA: TGTGCCAGCATAGGGCTAGCGAGCACAGATACGCAGTATTTT. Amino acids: CASIGLASTDTQYF.